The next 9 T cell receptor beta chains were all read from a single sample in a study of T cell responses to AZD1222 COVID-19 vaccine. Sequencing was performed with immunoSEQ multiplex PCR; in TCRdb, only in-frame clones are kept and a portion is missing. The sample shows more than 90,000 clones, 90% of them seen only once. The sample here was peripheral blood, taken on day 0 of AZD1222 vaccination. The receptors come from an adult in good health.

The CDR3 spells CASSSGMGVKQFF. Written as DNA, the CDR3 is TGTGCCAGCAGCAGTGGTATGGGCGTAAAGCAGTTCTTC. This chain links TRBV6-5 with TRBJ2-1; D not resolved. Germline V gene data show CDR1 as MNHEY and CDR2 as SVGAGI. V was shortened by 6 bases and J by 11 bases, with 17 bases between the two germline ends. This CDR3 is 13 amino acids long.

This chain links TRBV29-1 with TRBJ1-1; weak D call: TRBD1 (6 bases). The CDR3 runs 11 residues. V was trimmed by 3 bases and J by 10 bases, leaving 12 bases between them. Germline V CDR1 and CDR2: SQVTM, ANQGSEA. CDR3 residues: CSVEGGLGAFF. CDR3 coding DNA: TGCAGCGTTGAGGGGGGCCTGGGAGCTTTCTTT.

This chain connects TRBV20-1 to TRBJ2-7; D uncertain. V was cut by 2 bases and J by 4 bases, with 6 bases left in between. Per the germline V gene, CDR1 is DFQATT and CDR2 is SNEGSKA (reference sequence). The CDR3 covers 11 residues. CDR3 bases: TGCAGTGCTAGATTAGTGTACGAGCAGTACTTC. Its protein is CSARLVYEQYF.

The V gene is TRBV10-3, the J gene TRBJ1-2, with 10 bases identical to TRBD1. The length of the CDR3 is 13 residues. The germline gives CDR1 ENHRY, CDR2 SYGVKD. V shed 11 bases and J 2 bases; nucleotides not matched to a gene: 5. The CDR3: CAVWDRGNYGYTF. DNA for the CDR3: TGTGCCGTCTGGGACAGGGGAAACTATGGCTACACCTTC.

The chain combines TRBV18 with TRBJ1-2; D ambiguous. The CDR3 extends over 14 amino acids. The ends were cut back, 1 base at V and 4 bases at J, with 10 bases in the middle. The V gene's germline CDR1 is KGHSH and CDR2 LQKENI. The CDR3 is CASSPQRDTYGYTF. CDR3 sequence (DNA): TGTGCCAGCTCACCACAACGGGATACCTATGGCTACACCTTC.

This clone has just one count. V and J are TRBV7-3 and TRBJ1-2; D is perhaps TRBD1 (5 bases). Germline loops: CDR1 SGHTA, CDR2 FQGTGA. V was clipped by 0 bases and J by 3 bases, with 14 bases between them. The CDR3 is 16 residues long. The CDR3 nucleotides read TGTGCCAGCAGCTTAACGGGGGAGGTGTCCGACTATGGCTACACCTTC. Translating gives CASSLTGEVSDYGYTF.

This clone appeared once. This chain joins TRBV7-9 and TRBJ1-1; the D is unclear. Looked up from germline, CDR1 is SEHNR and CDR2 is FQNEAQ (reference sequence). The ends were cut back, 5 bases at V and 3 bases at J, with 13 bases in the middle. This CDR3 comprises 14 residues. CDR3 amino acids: CASSRGGVDTEAFF. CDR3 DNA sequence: TGTGCCAGCAGCCGCGGTGGGGTTGACACTGAAGCTTTCTTT.

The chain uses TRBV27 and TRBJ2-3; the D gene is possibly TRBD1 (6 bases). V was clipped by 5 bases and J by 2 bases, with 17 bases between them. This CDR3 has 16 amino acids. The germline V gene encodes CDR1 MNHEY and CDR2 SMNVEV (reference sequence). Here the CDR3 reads CASSVTRDTYTDTQYF. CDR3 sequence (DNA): TGTGCCAGCAGTGTGACCCGGGACACCTACACAGATACGCAGTATTTT.

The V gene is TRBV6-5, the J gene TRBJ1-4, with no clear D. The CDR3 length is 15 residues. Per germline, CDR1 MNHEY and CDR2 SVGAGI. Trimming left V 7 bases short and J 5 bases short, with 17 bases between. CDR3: CASIPNRVLNEKLFF. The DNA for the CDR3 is TGTGCCAGCATCCCCAACAGAGTATTAAATGAAAAACTGTTTTTT.